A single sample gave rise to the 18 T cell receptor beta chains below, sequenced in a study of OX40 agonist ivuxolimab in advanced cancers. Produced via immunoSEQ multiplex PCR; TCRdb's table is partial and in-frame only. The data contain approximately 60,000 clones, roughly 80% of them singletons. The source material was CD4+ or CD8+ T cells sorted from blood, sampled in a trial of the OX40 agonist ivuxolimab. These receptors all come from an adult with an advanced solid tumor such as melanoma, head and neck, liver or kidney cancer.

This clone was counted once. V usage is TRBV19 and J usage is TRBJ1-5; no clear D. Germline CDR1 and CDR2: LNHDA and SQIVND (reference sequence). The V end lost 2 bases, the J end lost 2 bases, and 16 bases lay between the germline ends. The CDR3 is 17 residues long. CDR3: CASSIKAAWGGNQPQHF. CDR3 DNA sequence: TGTGCCAGTAGTATAAAGGCGGCGTGGGGAGGCAATCAGCCCCAGCATTTT.

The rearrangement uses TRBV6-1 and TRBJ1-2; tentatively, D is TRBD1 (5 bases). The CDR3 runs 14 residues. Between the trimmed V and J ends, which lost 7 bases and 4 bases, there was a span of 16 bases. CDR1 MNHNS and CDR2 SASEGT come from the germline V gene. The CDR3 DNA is TGTGCCAGCAAGCCTGGGGGGTGGGTCTATGGCTACACCTTC. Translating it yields CASKPGGWVYGYTF.

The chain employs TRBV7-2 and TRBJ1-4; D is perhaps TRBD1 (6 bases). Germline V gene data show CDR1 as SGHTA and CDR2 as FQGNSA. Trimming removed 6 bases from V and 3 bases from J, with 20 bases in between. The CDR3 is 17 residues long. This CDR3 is CASSSQFPGHSNEKLFF. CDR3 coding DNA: TGTGCCAGCAGTTCTCAATTCCCGGGACATTCTAATGAAAAACTGTTTTTT.

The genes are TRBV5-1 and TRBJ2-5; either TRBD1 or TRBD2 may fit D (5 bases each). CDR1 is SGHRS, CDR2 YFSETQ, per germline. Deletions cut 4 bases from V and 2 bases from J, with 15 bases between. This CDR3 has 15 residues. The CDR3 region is CASSHMGPSQETQYF. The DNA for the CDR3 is TGCGCCAGCAGCCACATGGGACCTAGTCAAGAGACCCAGTACTTC.

The CDR3 sequence: CASSPSADEQYF. In DNA form, the CDR3 reads TGTGCCAGCTCACCCTCAGCAGACGAGCAGTACTTC. V gene TRBV18 combines with J gene TRBJ2-7, with D unclear. The CDR3 extends over 12 amino acids. Germline loops: CDR1 KGHSH, CDR2 LQKENI. With 3 bases removed from V and 5 bases from J, the gap between germline ends came to 8 bases.

CDR3 sequence (DNA): TGCGCCAGCAGCTTTGCGGACAGGGGGCGCGGGGAGCAGTACTTC. The encoded protein is CASSFADRGRGEQYF. The chain recombines TRBV5-1 with TRBJ2-7, with 11 bases identical to TRBD1. Germline CDR1 reads SGHRS; CDR2 reads YFSETQ. V lost 2 bases, J lost 7 bases, and 8 bases stayed unmatched. The CDR3 has 15 amino acids.

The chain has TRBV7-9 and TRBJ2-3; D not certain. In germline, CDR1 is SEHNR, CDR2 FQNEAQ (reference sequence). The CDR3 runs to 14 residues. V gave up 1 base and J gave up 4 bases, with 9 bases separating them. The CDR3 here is CASSLGRNADTQYF. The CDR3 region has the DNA TGTGCCAGCAGCTTAGGCCGTAACGCAGATACGCAGTATTTT.

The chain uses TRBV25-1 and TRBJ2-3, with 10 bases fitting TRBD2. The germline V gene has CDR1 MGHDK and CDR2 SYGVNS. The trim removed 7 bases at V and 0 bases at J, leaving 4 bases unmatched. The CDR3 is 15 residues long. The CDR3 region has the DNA TGTGCCAGCACCACTAGCGGGGCTAGCACAGATACGCAGTATTTT. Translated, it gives CASTTSGASTDTQYF.

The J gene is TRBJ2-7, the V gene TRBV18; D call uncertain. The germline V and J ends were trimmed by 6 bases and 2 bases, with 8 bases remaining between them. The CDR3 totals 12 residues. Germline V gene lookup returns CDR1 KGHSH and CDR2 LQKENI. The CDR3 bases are TGTGCCAGCTCCCCTGCGACCTACGAGCAGTACTTC. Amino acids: CASSPATYEQYF.

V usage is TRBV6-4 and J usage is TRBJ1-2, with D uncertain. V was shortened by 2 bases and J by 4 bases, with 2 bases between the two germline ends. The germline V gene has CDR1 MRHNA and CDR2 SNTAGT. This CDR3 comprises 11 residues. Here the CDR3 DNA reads TGTGCCAGCAGTGACAGCTATGGCTACACCTTC. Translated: CASSDSYGYTF.

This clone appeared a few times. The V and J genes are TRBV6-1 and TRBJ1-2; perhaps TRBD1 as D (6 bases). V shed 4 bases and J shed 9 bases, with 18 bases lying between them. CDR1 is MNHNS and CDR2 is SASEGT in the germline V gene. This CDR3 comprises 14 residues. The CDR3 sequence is CASSVSGVSPSYTF. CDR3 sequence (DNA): TGTGCCAGCAGTGTATCAGGGGTTTCCCCAAGCTACACCTTC.

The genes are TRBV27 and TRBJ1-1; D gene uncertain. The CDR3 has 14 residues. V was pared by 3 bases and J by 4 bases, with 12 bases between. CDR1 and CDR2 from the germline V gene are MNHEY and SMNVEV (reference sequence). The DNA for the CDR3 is TGTGCCAGCAGTTTTTGGGGAAGAAGCACTGAAGCTTTCTTT. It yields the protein CASSFWGRSTEAFF.

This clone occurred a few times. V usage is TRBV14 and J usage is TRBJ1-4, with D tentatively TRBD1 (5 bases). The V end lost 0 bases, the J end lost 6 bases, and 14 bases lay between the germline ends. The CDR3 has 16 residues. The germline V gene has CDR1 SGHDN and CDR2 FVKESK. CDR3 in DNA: TGTGCCAGCAGCCAAGAATTCCGTGGGGGGGATGAAAAACTGTTTTTT. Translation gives CASSQEFRGGDEKLFF. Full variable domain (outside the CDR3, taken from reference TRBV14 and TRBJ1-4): EAGVTQFPSHSVIEKGQTVTLRCDPISGHDNLYWYRRVMGKEIKFLLHFVKESKQDESGMPNNRFLAERTGGTYSTLKVQPAELEDSGVYFCASSQEFRGGDEKLFFGSGTQLSVL.

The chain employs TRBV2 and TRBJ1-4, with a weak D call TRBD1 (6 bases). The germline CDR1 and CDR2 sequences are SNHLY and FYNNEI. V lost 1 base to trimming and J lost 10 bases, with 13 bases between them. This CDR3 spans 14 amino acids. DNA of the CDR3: TGTGCCAGCAGTGAAGGGACAGTCAGCCGAAAACTGTTTTTT. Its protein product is CASSEGTVSRKLFF.

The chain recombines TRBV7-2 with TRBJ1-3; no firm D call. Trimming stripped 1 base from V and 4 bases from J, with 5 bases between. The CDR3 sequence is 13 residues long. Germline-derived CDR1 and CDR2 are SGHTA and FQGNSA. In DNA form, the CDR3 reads TGTGCCAGCAGCTTAGTCGTCGGAAACACCATATATTTT. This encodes CASSLVVGNTIYF. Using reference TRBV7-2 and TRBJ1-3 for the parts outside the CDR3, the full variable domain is GAGVSQSPSNKVTEKGKDVELRCDPISGHTALYWYRQSLGQGLEFLIYFQGNSAPDKSGLPSDRFSAERTGGSVSTLTIQRTQQEDSAVYLCASSLVVGNTIYFGEGSWLTVV.

DNA for the CDR3: TGTGCCAGCAGTGAGAGCGGGAGTTCCTACGAGCAGTACTTC. Its protein product is CASSESGSSYEQYF. This chain connects TRBV28 to TRBJ2-7; 8 positions agree with TRBD2. The V segment lost 5 bases and the J segment 1 base; nucleotides outside the gene matches: 4. From germline, CDR1 is MDHEN and CDR2 SYDVKM. The CDR3 loop spans 14 amino acids.

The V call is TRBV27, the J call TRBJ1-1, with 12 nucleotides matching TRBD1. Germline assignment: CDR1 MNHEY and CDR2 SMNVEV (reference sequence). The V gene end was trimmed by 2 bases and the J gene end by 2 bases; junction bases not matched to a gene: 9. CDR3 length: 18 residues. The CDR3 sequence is CASSLGLGTGGANTEAFF. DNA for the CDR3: TGTGCCAGCAGTTTAGGGCTGGGGACAGGGGGCGCAAACACTGAAGCTTTCTTT.

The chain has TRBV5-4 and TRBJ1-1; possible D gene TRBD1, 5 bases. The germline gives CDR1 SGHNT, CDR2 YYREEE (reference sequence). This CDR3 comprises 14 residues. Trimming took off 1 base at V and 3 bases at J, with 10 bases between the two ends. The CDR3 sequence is CASSLNIGDTEAFF. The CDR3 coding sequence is TGTGCCAGCAGCTTGAACATAGGGGACACTGAAGCTTTCTTT.